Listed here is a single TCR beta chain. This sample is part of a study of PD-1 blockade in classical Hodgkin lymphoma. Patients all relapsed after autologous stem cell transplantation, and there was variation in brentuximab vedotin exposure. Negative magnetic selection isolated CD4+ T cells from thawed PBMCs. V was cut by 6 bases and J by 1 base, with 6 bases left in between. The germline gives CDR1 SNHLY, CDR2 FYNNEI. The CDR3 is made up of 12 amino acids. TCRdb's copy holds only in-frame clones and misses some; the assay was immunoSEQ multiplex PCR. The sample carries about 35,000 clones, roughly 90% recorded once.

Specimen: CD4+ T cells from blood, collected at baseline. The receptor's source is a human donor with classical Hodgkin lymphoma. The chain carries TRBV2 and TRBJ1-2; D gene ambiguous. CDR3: CASSNSNYGYTF. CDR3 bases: TGTGCCAGCAGCAATAGTAACTATGGCTACACCTTC.